These 31 T cell receptor beta chains originate from one sample sequenced in a study of spatial heterogeneity in lung cancer. The time point: sample taken at primary tumor resection. TCRdb used MiXCR to reprocess the 5' RACE reads, holding one entry per CDR3 protein. The sample comprises approximately 52,000 distinct CDR3 sequences, less than 5.5% of which are singletons, and 11% rests with the top ten. This sample comprised PBMCs, obtained at surgery. Source of these receptors: a male donor with early-stage non-small cell lung cancer.

This clonotype has a count of ten or more. The V call is TRBV20-1, the J call TRBJ2-7, with a weak D call TRBD1 (5 bases). The V gene lost 0 bases and the J gene lost 4 bases, with 13 bases spanning the gap. Germline V gene lookup returns CDR1 DFQATT and CDR2 SNEGSKA (reference sequence). The length of the CDR3 is 14 residues. CDR3 in amino acids: CSARDQGNPYEQYF. CDR3 nucleotides: TGCAGTGCTAGAGATCAGGGTAATCCGTACGAGCAGTACTTC.

The sample holds many counts of this clonotype. The chain recombines TRBV10-3 with TRBJ2-5; possible D gene TRBD2, 6 bases. The CDR3 consists of 17 residues. In germline, CDR1 is ENHRY, CDR2 SYGVKD. V shed 0 bases and J shed 2 bases, with 16 bases lying between them. The CDR3 nucleotides read TGTGCCATCAGTGAGTCATACGGGAGCGGAACTCAAGAGACCCAGTACTTC. Translating gives CAISESYGSGTQETQYF.

In this sample, this clonotype turned up many times. This chain connects TRBV7-9 to TRBJ2-7; 7 bases are shared with TRBD1. Germline V lookup: CDR1 SEHNR, CDR2 FQNEAQ (reference sequence). The CDR3 contains 14 residues. With 5 bases clipped from V and 2 bases from J, the junction kept 6 bases outside the gene matches. CDR3 DNA: TGTGCCAGCAGCGATACCGGGACAGCCTACGAGCAGTACTTC. This sequence encodes CASSDTGTAYEQYF.

This clonotype was counted at least ten times. This chain connects TRBV18 to TRBJ2-1; 9 bases align to TRBD2. The V gene end was trimmed by 4 bases and the J gene end by 7 bases; junction bases not matched to a gene: 14. The V gene's germline CDR1 is KGHSH and CDR2 LQKENI. The CDR3 consists of 17 residues. This CDR3 reads CASSLAWMREGLNEQFF. CDR3 nucleotide sequence: TGTGCCAGCTCACTTGCTTGGATGCGGGAGGGCCTGAATGAGCAGTTCTTC.

In its sample, this clonotype was seen many times. The chain is built from TRBV3-1 and TRBJ1-2; D uncertain. The CDR3 length is 15 residues. In germline, CDR1 is LGHDT, CDR2 YNNKEL (reference sequence). Trimming took 4 bases from V and 0 from J, leaving 12 bases between them. CDR3 region: CASSPGIVPNYGYTF. Written as DNA, the CDR3 is TGTGCCAGCAGCCCGGGGATCGTTCCTAACTATGGCTACACCTTC.

V usage is TRBV30 and J usage is TRBJ2-3, with D possibly being TRBD2 (5 bases). The CDR3 has 14 amino acids. Germline V gene lookup returns CDR1 GTSNPN and CDR2 SVGIG (reference sequence). With 0 bases removed from V and 2 bases from J, the gap between germline ends came to 9 bases. CDR3 sequence: CAWSVRGFTDTQYF. As DNA, the CDR3 is TGTGCCTGGAGTGTACGCGGGTTCACAGATACGCAGTATTTT.

This clonotype was counted many times. The chain couples TRBV11-2 to TRBJ2-1; D might be TRBD2 (5 bases). Germline CDR1 is SGHAT and CDR2 is FQNNGV. The CDR3 contains 15 residues. The germline V and J ends were trimmed by 1 base and 6 bases, with 13 bases remaining between them. CDR3 DNA sequence: TGTGCCAGCAGCTTAGTGGGCGGGCGAGTCAATGAGCAGTTCTTC. Protein product: CASSLVGGRVNEQFF.

There are a few counts of this clonotype. CDR3 DNA sequence: TGCGCCAGCAGCTCTGGGACAGGGTTGGGGGAGACCCAGTACTTC. It specifies CASSSGTGLGETQYF. V usage is TRBV5-1 and J usage is TRBJ2-5; 9 bases fit TRBD1. Germline V lookup: CDR1 SGHRS, CDR2 YFSETQ. The junction had 8 bases not matched to a gene; V was cut back by 3 bases and J by 5 bases. CDR3 size: 15 residues.

This clonotype was seen many times. The chain is built from TRBV5-1 and TRBJ2-7, with TRBD2 identical over 7 bases. The length of the CDR3 is 17 residues. From germline, CDR1 is SGHRS and CDR2 YFSETQ. The ends lost 1 base at V and 4 bases at J; junction bases unmatched: 14. The CDR3 region has the DNA TGCGCCAGCAGCTTGACTGCTTCTGGCGGGAGTAGGTACGAGCAGTACTTC. This translates into CASSLTASGGSRYEQYF.

Many counts were recorded for this clonotype. V and J are TRBV6-2 or TRBV6-3 and TRBJ2-6; 7 bases align to TRBD2. Germline V gene lookup returns CDR1 MNHEY and CDR2 SVGEGT. CDR3 length: 16 amino acids. The V gene end was trimmed by 7 bases and the J gene end by 1 base; junction bases not matched to a gene: 7. The CDR3 region is CASIRAGPSGANVLTF. DNA for the CDR3: TGTGCCAGCATACGAGCGGGGCCTTCTGGGGCCAACGTCCTGACTTTC.

Ten or more counts support this clonotype. The V and J genes are TRBV4-3 and TRBJ1-2, with a tentative D call TRBD1 (6 bases). The V gene lost 3 bases and the J gene lost 2 bases, with 13 bases spanning the gap. Germline loops: CDR1 LGHNA, CDR2 YSLEER. The CDR3 runs to 15 residues. As DNA, the CDR3 is TGCGCCAGCAGCCAGGACAGTACGAGGAACTATGGCTACACCTTC. Its protein is CASSQDSTRNYGYTF.

In this sample, this clonotype turned up many times. The chain recombines TRBV20-1 with TRBJ2-1, with 7 nucleotides matching TRBD2. V trimming: 3 bases; J trimming: 4 bases; junction bases outside the gene matches: 9. Germline CDR1 and CDR2: DFQATT and SNEGSKA (reference sequence). The CDR3 consists of 15 residues. CDR3 nucleotide sequence: TGCAGTGCTAGGCGTGGGGAGGGCGTGTACAATGAGCAGTTCTTC. Residues: CSARRGEGVYNEQFF.

This clonotype was counted many times. DNA of the CDR3: TGTGCCAGCAGTCGTTCCTATCCGGGACAGATCACAGATACGCAGTATTTT. It yields the protein CASSRSYPGQITDTQYF. The genes are TRBV6-5 and TRBJ2-3, with 7 bases lining up with TRBD1. Germline lookup yields CDR1 MNHEY and CDR2 SVGAGI. The CDR3 totals 17 residues. V lost 5 bases, J lost 2 bases, and 13 bases stayed unmatched.

This clonotype was seen more than once but under ten times. In DNA form, the CDR3 reads TGTGCCAGCAGCTTTGGGGCGGGATGGATAGATACGCAGTATTTT. Amino acids: CASSFGAGWIDTQYF. V usage is TRBV11-2 and J usage is TRBJ2-3, with D maybe TRBD2 (6 bases). This CDR3 is built from 15 residues. Germline loops: CDR1 SGHAT, CDR2 FQNNGV. Trimming removed 3 bases from V and 5 bases from J, with 15 bases in between.

This clonotype was detected ten times or more. The genes are TRBV6-5 and TRBJ1-5; the D gene is possibly TRBD1 (6 bases). This CDR3 contains 14 residues. The V gene's germline CDR1 is MNHEY and CDR2 SVGAGI. The germline V and J ends were trimmed by 5 bases and 4 bases, with 12 bases remaining between them. The CDR3 DNA is TGTGCCAGCAGTGCGAGTCAGGGGAATCAGCCCCAGCATTTT. Translating gives CASSASQGNQPQHF.

This clonotype appeared once. The junction does not match germline at one end; this may be a read error. The rearrangement joins TRBV20-1 to TRBJ2-4, with unresolved D. This CDR3 region has 13 residues. From germline, CDR1 is DFQATT and CDR2 SNEGSKA (reference sequence). For the CDR3, the DNA is TGCAGTGCCCCTCCCCCTGCCAAAATCATTCAGTACTTC. Translation: CSAPPPAKIIQYF.

This clonotype appeared many times. The J gene is TRBJ1-2, the V gene TRBV25-1; D may be TRBD1 (6 bases). CDR1 is MGHDK and CDR2 is SYGVNS in the germline V gene. The ends were cut back, 5 bases at V and 4 bases at J, with 14 bases in the middle. The length of the CDR3 is 14 residues. This CDR3 reads CASSRSQGLYGYTF. As DNA, the CDR3 is TGTGCCAGCAGTAGATCTCAGGGGCTCTATGGCTACACCTTC.

In this sample, this clonotype turned up many times. V gene TRBV7-8 combines with J gene TRBJ2-3; either TRBD1 or TRBD2 may supply D (6 bases each). Germline loops: CDR1 SGHVS, CDR2 FQNEAQ. The CDR3 has 16 residues. The V end was cut by 1 base, the J end by 8 bases, with 19 bases between. The CDR3 reads CASSLDRFRGLGTQYF. The CDR3 coding sequence is TGTGCCAGCAGCTTAGATCGGTTTCGGGGGCTAGGTACGCAGTATTTT.

There are many counts of this clonotype. The CDR3 DNA is TGTGCCAGCACAGGCAGCGGGAGGGATACGCAGTATTTT. Protein: CASTGSGRDTQYF. The chain joins TRBV4-2 to TRBJ2-3; 9 bases fit TRBD2. The V gene end was trimmed by 7 bases and the J gene end by 6 bases; junction bases not matched to a gene: 5. The CDR3 is 13 amino acids. CDR1 is LGHNA, CDR2 YNFKEQ, per germline.

This clonotype was observed at least ten times. The chain links TRBV5-1 to TRBJ1-5; D is unresolved. The CDR3 is made up of 13 amino acids. The germline CDR1 and CDR2 sequences are SGHRS and YFSETQ. Trimming shortened V by 0 bases and J by 4 bases, and 5 bases separated the two germline ends. CDR3 in amino acids: CASSLDGNQPQHF. CDR3 nucleotides: TGCGCCAGCAGCTTGGATGGTAATCAGCCCCAGCATTTT.

At least ten counts were recorded for this clonotype. The chain is built from TRBV7-9 and TRBJ1-1; 7 bases align to TRBD1. The CDR3 length is 13 residues. The V gene's germline CDR1 is SEHNR and CDR2 FQNEAQ (reference sequence). V shed 7 bases and J 5 bases; nucleotides not matched to a gene: 7. The CDR3 region has the DNA TGTGCCAGCACCACCAGGGGGGGAACTGAAGCTTTCTTT. As protein: CASTTRGGTEAFF.

This clonotype has at least ten counts. The chain recombines TRBV9 with TRBJ2-5; D assignment may be TRBD1 or TRBD2 (5 bases each). The V and J ends lost 2 bases and 5 bases respectively, with 10 bases between them. Germline loops: CDR1 SGDLS, CDR2 YYNGEE. The CDR3 extends over 13 amino acids. CDR3 residues: CASSVQGGETQYF. DNA of the CDR3: TGTGCCAGCAGCGTCCAGGGCGGGGAGACCCAGTACTTC. Together with reference TRBV9 and TRBJ2-5, the CDR3 gives the full variable domain: DSGVTQTPKHLITATGQRVTLRCSPRSGDLSVYWYQQSLDQGLQFLIQYYNGEERAKGNILERFSAQQFPDLHSELNLSSLELGDSALYFCASSVQGGETQYFGPGTRLLVL.

This clonotype has at least ten counts. The chain employs TRBV19 and TRBJ2-2; D is perhaps TRBD1 (6 bases). Germline loops: CDR1 LNHDA, CDR2 SQIVND (reference sequence). The CDR3 is 16 residues long. V lost 7 bases and J 5 bases, leaving 20 bases between the germline ends. CDR3 bases: TGTGCCAGTATAAAAACAGGGTTCGCGATTACCGGGGAGCTGTTTTTT. Translation: CASIKTGFAITGELFF.

Many counts were recorded for this clonotype. The rearrangement links TRBV25-1 to TRBJ2-2; 7 bases are shared with TRBD2. V shed 6 bases and J 6 bases; nucleotides not matched to a gene: 7. Per the germline V gene, CDR1 is MGHDK and CDR2 is SYGVNS. The CDR3 runs to 14 residues. The CDR3 coding sequence is TGTGCCAGCAGAAGGAGGGCGGGGGCCGGGGAGCTGTTTTTT. Its protein product is CASRRRAGAGELFF.

This clonotype has ten or more counts. The genes are TRBV12-3 or TRBV12-4 and TRBJ2-7; D is undetermined. There are 11 residues in the CDR3. V was clipped by 3 bases and J by 5 bases, with 5 bases between them. The CDR3 DNA is TGTGCCAGCAGTTTGTGGCACGAGCAGTACTTC. Its protein product is CASSLWHEQYF.

This clonotype was counted many times. The CDR3 nucleotides are TGTGCCGCCTGGGCAGGGACACTTCGTGAAGCTTTCTTT. Translating gives CAAWAGTLREAFF. The rearrangement joins TRBV6-5 to TRBJ1-1; a weak D match, TRBD1 (6 bases). Between the trimmed V and J ends, which lost 11 bases and 7 bases, there was a span of 20 bases. Germline lookup yields CDR1 MNHEY and CDR2 SVGAGI. This CDR3 contains 13 residues.

This clonotype was picked up many times. V gene TRBV20-1 combines with J gene TRBJ2-5; no reliable D call. The germline V and J ends were trimmed by 0 bases and 1 base, with 9 bases remaining between them. The CDR3 extends over 14 amino acids. CDR1 DFQATT and CDR2 SNEGSKA come from the germline V gene (reference sequence). The CDR3 region has the DNA TGCAGTGCTAGAGATATGAGACTCCAAGAGACCCAGTACTTC. As protein: CSARDMRLQETQYF.

This clonotype was counted many times. The V and J genes are TRBV10-3 and TRBJ2-7; D not certain. The V gene lost 9 bases and the J gene lost 7 bases, with 13 bases spanning the gap. This CDR3 is 11 amino acids long. Per the germline V gene, CDR1 is ENHRY and CDR2 is SYGVKD. The CDR3 coding sequence is TGTGCCATTCGCTCGGTCCAGGAGCAGTACTTC. The encoded protein is CAIRSVQEQYF.

This clonotype was counted at least ten times. The chain combines TRBV27 with TRBJ1-1, with D possibly TRBD1 on 5 matching bases. Germline CDR1 reads MNHEY; CDR2 reads SMNVEV (reference sequence). Trimming shortened V by 9 bases and J by 4 bases, and 27 bases separated the two germline ends. The CDR3 runs 17 residues. CDR3 nucleotides: TGTGCCAGTAGTCCCCAGTGGGGACTCCCGGAGGGCACTGAAGCTTTCTTT. This translates into CASSPQWGLPEGTEAFF.

This clonotype was counted only a few times. This chain links TRBV20-1 with TRBJ2-7; a weak D match, TRBD2 (6 bases). Germline V gene data show CDR1 as DFQATT and CDR2 as SNEGSKA (reference sequence). Trimming removed 6 bases from V and 5 bases from J, with 17 bases in between. The CDR3 loop spans 13 amino acids. CDR3 sequence reads: CSAPPRAGHEQYF. For the CDR3, the DNA is TGCAGTGCCCCGCCCAGGGCGGGACACGAGCAGTACTTC.

The chain carries TRBV2 and TRBJ2-1; 9 bases line up with TRBD1. Germline V gene sequence: CDR1 SNHLY, CDR2 FYNNEI. The CDR3 loop spans 14 amino acids. J lost 1 base, V lost 7 bases, and 2 bases had no gene match. The CDR3 bases are TGTGCCAGCAAGGGGACAGGGTCCTACAATGAGCAGTTCTTC. The encoded protein is CASKGTGSYNEQFF.